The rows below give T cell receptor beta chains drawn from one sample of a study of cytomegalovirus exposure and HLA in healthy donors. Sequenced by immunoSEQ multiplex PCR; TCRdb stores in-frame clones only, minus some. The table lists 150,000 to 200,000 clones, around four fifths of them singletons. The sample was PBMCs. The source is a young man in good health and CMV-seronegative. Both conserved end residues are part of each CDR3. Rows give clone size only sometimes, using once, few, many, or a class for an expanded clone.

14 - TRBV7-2 CASSQDRIGQPQHF
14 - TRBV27 CASSRGTGAYEQYF
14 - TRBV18 CASSPLSGQETQYF
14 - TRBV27 CASSSRQGSCEQYF
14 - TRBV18 CASSPQGGYNEQFF
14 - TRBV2 CASSDLLAKNIQYF
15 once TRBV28 CASSLGDRRASPLHF
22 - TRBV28 CASSLDIPYSGTSGGDQETQYF
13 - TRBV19 CASSDRAFYGYTF
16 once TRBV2 CASRPGTNFNGQTQYF
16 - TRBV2 CASAGEGSGIVNEQFF
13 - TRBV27 CASSDREYTEAFF
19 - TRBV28 CASSDPSGGLFVLYNEQFF
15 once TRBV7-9 CASSLARQGPYEQYF
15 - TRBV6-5 CASSQLGGLPMSQFF
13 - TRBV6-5 CASSLGLGGEQFF
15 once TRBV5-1 CASSSGQGTADTQYF
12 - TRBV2 CASSEDRAEAFF
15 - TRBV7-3 CASSSPPGKVGELFF
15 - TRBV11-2 CASSFSGGAGETQYF
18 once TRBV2 CASSEVGAGLATNEKLFF
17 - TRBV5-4 CASSSGDRGMANEKLFF
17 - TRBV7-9 CASSPARGRAGDTEAFF
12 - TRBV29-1 CSVFGTGSEAFF
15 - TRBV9 CASSVLSGNTDTQYF
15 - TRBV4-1 CASSPWTGGQDTQYF
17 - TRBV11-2 CASSGGAGGPISYEQYF
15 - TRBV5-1 CASSLGGSGANVLTF
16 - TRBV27 CASSLFGRASTDTQYF
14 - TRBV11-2 CASSRYLITGELFF
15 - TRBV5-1 CASSSGQLDTDTQYF
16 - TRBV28 CASSFFRGARLYGYTF
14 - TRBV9 CASSPGGSSYEQYF
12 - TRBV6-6 CASSPYTDTQYF
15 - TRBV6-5 CASSSGTGFNQPQHF
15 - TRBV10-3 CAISDRHLNTGELFF
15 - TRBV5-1 CASSLLPGVGYEQYF
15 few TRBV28 CASTDLRGRVGEQYF
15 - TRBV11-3 CASSLGVAGADTQYF
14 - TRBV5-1 CASSLATSGNEQFF
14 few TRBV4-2 CASSQAGSTDTQYF
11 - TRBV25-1 CASSRQETQYF
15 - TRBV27 CASRFQGHMNTEAFF
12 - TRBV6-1 CASSRTREKLFF
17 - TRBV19 CASSQFGGTGDSYEQYF
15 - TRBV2 CANYAGWPSPYEQYF
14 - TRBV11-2 CASSLGTSGREQFF
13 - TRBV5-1 CASSSSTGDEQYF
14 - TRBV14 CASSLAGGAYEQYF
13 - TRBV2 CASRIQMNTEAFF
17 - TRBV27 CAISGTPRGGSYNEQFF
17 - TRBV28 CASRTPTTRGVSYEQYF
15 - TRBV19 CASSRGDSPAETQYF
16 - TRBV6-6 CASSRGQGSTNEKLFF
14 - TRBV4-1 CASSQGRAQETQYF
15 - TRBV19 CASRRQASDTGELFF
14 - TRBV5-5 CASSVRTGENIQYF